The 24 T cell receptor beta chains below come from one sample, sequenced in a study of vaccination effects on CD4 cells after COVID-19. Some clones are missing from TCRdb's copy, which holds only in-frame ones; the method was immunoSEQ multiplex PCR. The sample yields around 63,000 clones, over 70% seen once. No antigen has been identified for these receptors. Antigen-specific CD4+ T cells were expanded with viral peptide pools in the ViraFEST assay before sequencing. Subsequent to 10 days of culture, CD4+ T cells were isolated. Having tested negative for nucleocapsid antibodies, the vaccine recipients showed no prior SARS-CoV-2 infection. The sequenced sample was CD4+ T cells from PBMCs cultured with HCoV-OC43 spike peptides, obtained before COVID-19 vaccination. Subset specified: HCoV-OC43 spike overlapping peptide pool stimulation. These receptors all come from a human donor who received a COVID-19 vaccine.

The chain recombines TRBV5-1 with TRBJ1-1; D is unresolved. Trimming left V 2 bases short and J 1 base short, with 6 bases between. This CDR3 region has 13 residues. The germline V gene encodes CDR1 SGHRS and CDR2 YFSETQ. The CDR3 nucleotides are TGCGCCAGCAGCTTCACAGCGAACACTGAAGCTTTCTTT. Its protein product is CASSFTANTEAFF.

The chain links TRBV4-1 to TRBJ2-7, with 10 nucleotides matching TRBD1. The germline CDR1 and CDR2 sequences are MGHRA and YSYEKL. Trimming at V came to 0 bases and at J to 5 bases, leaving 4 bases not matched to a gene. CDR3 size: 15 residues. CDR3 in amino acids: CASSQDLGQGNEQYV. Written as DNA, the CDR3 is TGCGCCAGCAGCCAAGATCTGGGACAGGGGAACGAGCAGTACGTC.

This clone was detected only a few times. For the CDR3, the DNA is TGTGCCAGTAGTATCTTTAGCAGGGGTAGTCAGCCCCAGCATTTT. Translation gives CASSIFSRGSQPQHF. This sequence joins TRBV19 and TRBJ1-5, with D possibly matching TRBD1 (6 bases). Germline CDR1 is LNHDA and CDR2 is SQIVND (reference sequence). The CDR3 runs 15 residues. Trimming took 3 bases from V and 6 from J, leaving 15 bases between them.

Only one count was recorded for this clone. The V and J genes are TRBV15 and TRBJ2-7; tentatively, D is TRBD1 (6 bases). With 3 bases removed from V and 5 bases from J, the gap between germline ends came to 17 bases. CDR3 length equals 15 residues. Germline CDR1 LNHNV, CDR2 YYDKDF (reference sequence). CDR3 loop: CATSRDRDKIHEQYV. CDR3 DNA sequence: TGTGCCACCAGCAGGGACCGGGACAAGATCCACGAGCAGTACGTC.

This sequence joins TRBV7-9 and TRBJ2-3, with D perhaps assigned TRBD1 or TRBD2 (5 bases each). V was shortened by 2 bases and J by 2 bases, with 8 bases between the two germline ends. This CDR3 region has 14 residues. Germline loops: CDR1 SEHNR, CDR2 FQNEAQ (reference sequence). This CDR3 reads CASSLWDHTDTQYF. For the CDR3, the DNA is TGTGCCAGCAGCTTATGGGACCACACAGATACGCAGTATTTT.

The chain carries TRBV7-9 and TRBJ2-3; no firm D call. Germline assignment: CDR1 SEHNR and CDR2 FQNEAQ (reference sequence). The CDR3 runs 17 residues. Deletions cut 2 bases from V and 0 bases from J, with 15 bases between. This CDR3 is CASSLSPEQLSTDTQYF. CDR3 in DNA: TGTGCCAGCAGCTTAAGTCCCGAGCAGCTTAGCACAGATACGCAGTATTTT. Supplemented by reference TRBV7-9 and TRBJ2-3, the full variable domain reads DTGVSQNPRHKITKRGQNVTFRCDPISEHNRLYWYRQTLGQGPEFLTYFQNEAQLEKSRLLSDRFSAERPKGSFSTLEIQRTEQGDSAMYLCASSLSPEQLSTDTQYFGPGTRLTVL.

The rearrangement uses TRBV19 and TRBJ1-5, with 7 bases aligning to TRBD1. The J segment lost 4 bases and the V segment lost 5 bases, leaving 8 bases of the junction unmatched. This CDR3 has 15 amino acids. The germline V gene encodes CDR1 LNHDA and CDR2 SQIVND (reference sequence). CDR3 sequence (DNA): TGTGCCAGTAGTGTCGACAGGGCTGAAAATCAGCCCCAGCATTTT. Its translation is CASSVDRAENQPQHF.

This clone was observed a handful of times. The chain joins TRBV7-9 to TRBJ1-1; 9 positions agree with TRBD1. The V gene end was trimmed by 2 bases and the J gene end by 5 bases; junction bases not matched to a gene: 3. The CDR3 contains 14 residues. Germline CDR1 reads SEHNR; CDR2 reads FQNEAQ (reference sequence). CDR3 amino acids: CASSLTGGQTEAFF. CDR3 DNA: TGTGCCAGCAGCTTAACAGGGGGCCAAACTGAAGCTTTCTTT.

The V and J genes are TRBV7-3 and TRBJ2-3; 9 nucleotides match TRBD2. This CDR3 region has 14 residues. Trimming at V came to 4 bases and at J to 4 bases, leaving 3 bases not matched to a gene. In germline, CDR1 is SGHTA, CDR2 FQGTGA. In DNA, the CDR3 is TGTGCCAGCAGCTCGGGACTAGCCGCAGATACGCAGTATTTT. Encoded protein: CASSSGLAADTQYF.

This clone was detected only once. The chain has TRBV27 and TRBJ2-3; 7 bases line up with TRBD2. Trimming cost V 6 bases and J 0 bases; bases outside gene matches: 12. The germline gives CDR1 MNHEY, CDR2 SMNVEV (reference sequence). CDR3 length: 17 residues. Written as DNA, the CDR3 is TGTGCCAGCAGCAAACGGGGGGTTGCCTCTAGCACAGATACGCAGTATTTT. Its protein is CASSKRGVASSTDTQYF.

The chain has TRBV11-2 and TRBJ2-3, with 8 bases fitting TRBD1. The V gene end was trimmed by 4 bases and the J gene end by 3 bases; junction bases not matched to a gene: 6. CDR1 SGHAT and CDR2 FQNNGV come from the germline V gene. The CDR3 loop spans 15 amino acids. This CDR3 is CASSSRRTGTDTQYF. The CDR3 DNA sequence: TGTGCCAGCAGCTCACGTAGGACAGGGACAGATACGCAGTATTTT.

This chain uses TRBV9 with TRBJ2-3; D is possibly TRBD2 (8 bases). Germline CDR1 is SGDLS and CDR2 is YYNGEE. The CDR3 is 17 amino acids. V was shortened by 0 bases and J by 11 bases, with 25 bases between the two germline ends. The CDR3 is CASSVGGGPGGPGGQYF. As DNA, the CDR3 is TGTGCCAGCAGCGTAGGCGGGGGGCCAGGGGGTCCGGGGGGGCAGTATTTT.

V usage is TRBV5-1 and J usage is TRBJ1-1; TRBD1 matches 9 bases. Germline V gene lookup returns CDR1 SGHRS and CDR2 YFSETQ. The CDR3 runs to 14 residues. Trimming cost V 4 bases and J 7 bases; bases outside gene matches: 8. The CDR3 sequence is CASSLDRGFSEAFF. Written as DNA, the CDR3 is TGCGCCAGCAGCCTGGACAGGGGATTTAGTGAAGCTTTCTTT.

This chain connects TRBV30 to TRBJ1-2; D remains ambiguous. V was shortened by 2 bases and J by 2 bases, with 3 bases between the two germline ends. CDR3 size: 11 residues. Germline lookup yields CDR1 GTSNPN and CDR2 SVGIG (reference sequence). The DNA of the CDR3 is TGTGCCTGGAGTCGGAACTATGGCTACACCTTC. Its translation: CAWSRNYGYTF.

This clone was seen just once. This chain uses TRBV24-1 with TRBJ2-5, with D perhaps TRBD2 (6 bases). Per the germline V gene, CDR1 is KGHDR and CDR2 is SFDVKD. There are 16 residues in the CDR3. Trimming removed 3 bases at V and 5 bases at J, with 18 bases between. The DNA of the CDR3 is TGTGCCACCAGTGATCCCCAAGGCGGGGTATACGAGACCCAGTACTTC. This sequence encodes CATSDPQGGVYETQYF.

The rearrangement joins TRBV6-5 to TRBJ1-2; D gene uncertain. The CDR3 runs to 14 residues. V shed 5 bases and J shed 0 bases, with 10 bases lying between them. Germline CDR1 and CDR2: MNHEY and SVGAGI. CDR3 sequence reads: CASSPGSANYGYTF. CDR3 nucleotides: TGTGCCAGCAGTCCGGGCTCAGCTAACTATGGCTACACCTTC.

The V and J genes are TRBV6-5 and TRBJ1-1, with 9 bases that match TRBD1. The CDR3 has 15 residues. V lost 7 bases, J lost 3 bases, and 9 bases stayed unmatched. Germline V gene lookup returns CDR1 MNHEY and CDR2 SVGAGI. CDR3 nucleotides: TGTGCCAGCACCCGGGACAGGGCAAGGGACACTGAAGCTTTCTTT. This gives the protein CASTRDRARDTEAFF.

V is TRBV2 and J is TRBJ2-2; 9 nucleotides agree with TRBD2. After removal of 5 bases from V and 5 bases from J, the junction contained 18 bases not matched to a gene. The CDR3 extends over 19 amino acids. CDR1 is SNHLY and CDR2 is FYNNEI in the germline V gene. The CDR3 is CASSYRAGGPLVRTGELFF. The CDR3 DNA reads TGTGCCAGCAGTTACCGGGCGGGGGGGCCCTTAGTGCGTACCGGGGAGCTGTTTTTT.

The chain joins TRBV6-5 to TRBJ1-2; 7 bases agree with TRBD1. V lost 6 bases, J lost 4 bases, and 5 bases stayed unmatched. Germline V lookup: CDR1 MNHEY, CDR2 SVGAGI. This CDR3 region has 13 residues. This chain's CDR3 is CASSYDRAYGYTF. Written as DNA, the CDR3 is TGTGCCAGCAGCTACGACAGGGCCTATGGCTACACCTTC.

This clone was seen only once. The V call is TRBV27, the J call TRBJ2-2, with D maybe TRBD1 (5 bases). V was shortened by 3 bases and J by 2 bases, with 10 bases between the two germline ends. CDR1 is MNHEY and CDR2 is SMNVEV in the germline V gene (reference sequence). This CDR3 region has 15 residues. CDR3 amino acids: CASSFQGANTGELFF. For the CDR3, the DNA is TGTGCCAGCAGTTTTCAGGGCGCCAACACCGGGGAGCTGTTTTTT.

The gene calls are TRBV6-2 or TRBV6-3 and TRBJ2-3; 11 bases are a match to TRBD2. From germline, CDR1 is MNHEY and CDR2 SVGEGT. This CDR3 region has 16 residues. V shed 2 bases, J shed 3 bases, and the junction held 4 bases outside the gene matches. This CDR3 reads CASSYQTSGETDTQYF. Written as DNA, the CDR3 is TGTGCCAGCAGTTACCAGACTAGCGGGGAAACAGATACGCAGTATTTT.

CDR3 sequence (DNA): TGTGCCAGCAGCTTACTGGGGAATTCGAACACCGGGGAGCTGTTTTTT. This encodes CASSLLGNSNTGELFF. V is TRBV7-3 and J is TRBJ2-2; D not certain. Between the trimmed V and J ends, which lost 2 bases and 0 bases, there was a span of 10 bases. Germline-derived CDR1 and CDR2 are SGHTA and FQGTGA. The CDR3 covers 16 residues.

This clone was seen a few times. This chain joins TRBV19 and TRBJ2-1; 9 bases are shared with TRBD1. The V gene's germline CDR1 is LNHDA and CDR2 SQIVND (reference sequence). The CDR3 spans 16 residues. The V segment lost 3 bases and the J segment 9 bases; nucleotides outside the gene matches: 12. CDR3 sequence: CASSILYRGRVGEQFF. The CDR3 DNA is TGTGCCAGTAGTATTCTCTACAGGGGGCGCGTGGGTGAGCAGTTCTTC.

This clone appeared a few times. This chain joins TRBV5-1 and TRBJ2-2; tentatively, D is TRBD1 (6 bases). Trimming pared 0 bases from V and 0 bases from J, leaving 6 bases between. Germline CDR1 reads SGHRS; CDR2 reads YFSETQ. The CDR3 covers 15 residues. CDR3 in amino acids: CASSLGTANTGELFF. The CDR3 DNA is TGCGCCAGCAGCTTGGGGACAGCGAACACCGGGGAGCTGTTTTTT.